A single sample gave rise to the 32 T cell receptor beta chains below, sequenced in a study of blood T cell repertoires in COVID-19. Clones were read by immunoSEQ multiplex PCR, and TCRdb kept only the in-frame ones, dropping some. This sample has under 200,000 clones, with about 88% found just once. What was sequenced was peripheral blood. The receptors originated from a woman in her fifties or sixties with COVID-19, enrolled during active disease.

The chain uses TRBV14 and TRBJ2-1; TRBD2 agrees at 10 bases. Unmatched junction bases numbered 16, after V lost 5 bases and J lost 3 bases. CDR1 and CDR2 from the germline V gene are SGHDN and FVKESK. The CDR3 is 19 amino acids. The CDR3, as DNA: TGTGCCAGCAGCTCCGAGGGACAGGCGGGACTAGCGTACTACAATGAGCAGTTCTTC. This codes for CASSSEGQAGLAYYNEQFF.

V usage is TRBV6-5 and J usage is TRBJ2-7, with 8 positions matching TRBD1. The germline CDR1 and CDR2 sequences are MNHEY and SVGAGI. J gave up 4 bases and V 6 bases, and 8 bases lay outside the gene matches. This CDR3 region has 14 residues. CDR3 protein: CASRDRGYVYEQYV. CDR3 DNA sequence: TGTGCCAGCAGAGACAGGGGTTACGTTTACGAGCAGTACGTC.

A single count supports this clone. The V call is TRBV6-1, the J call TRBJ1-1, with 9 positions matching TRBD1. Losses at the gene ends were 3 bases for V and 1 base for J; bases not matched to a gene: 0. The CDR3 length is 14 residues. Germline CDR1 is MNHNS and CDR2 is SASEGT. CDR3 residues: CASSEDRGNTEAFF. CDR3 bases: TGTGCCAGCAGTGAGGACAGGGGGAACACTGAAGCTTTCTTT.

The chain uses TRBV10-3 and TRBJ2-3; the match to TRBD1 covers 9 bases. V was clipped by 6 bases and J by 0 bases; unmatched bases: 4. Germline-derived CDR1 and CDR2 are ENHRY and SYGVKD. This CDR3 region has 15 residues. This CDR3 is CAISVGQGSTDTQYF. The CDR3 coding sequence is TGTGCCATCAGCGTGGGACAGGGAAGCACAGATACGCAGTATTTT.

The rearrangement joins TRBV7-9 to TRBJ2-5, with D unclear. The germline gives CDR1 SEHNR, CDR2 FQNEAQ (reference sequence). The V gene lost 1 base and the J gene lost 5 bases, with 8 bases spanning the gap. CDR3 length: 13 amino acids. The CDR3 sequence is CASSLGTMETQYF. Here the CDR3 DNA reads TGTGCCAGCAGCTTAGGCACTATGGAGACCCAGTACTTC.

The gene calls are TRBV27 and TRBJ2-2; D unresolved. The CDR3 has 15 amino acids. Germline CDR1 reads MNHEY; CDR2 reads SMNVEV (reference sequence). V gave up 2 bases and J gave up 4 bases, with 11 bases separating them. The CDR3 DNA follows: TGTGCCAGCAGTTTAGGCAGGATAATCACCGGGGAGCTGTTTTTT. Encoded protein: CASSLGRIITGELFF.

The gene calls are TRBV20-1 and TRBJ1-5, with D perhaps matching TRBD1 (5 bases). CDR3 length: 12 amino acids. V was cut by 3 bases and J by 4 bases, with 7 bases left in between. CDR1 and CDR2 from the germline V gene are DFQATT and SNEGSKA (reference sequence). The CDR3 bases are TGCAGTGCTAGTAGGGGTAATCAGCCCCAGCATTTT. Translated: CSASRGNQPQHF.

The CDR3 is CASSERMYPDINSPLHF. The CDR3 DNA is TGTGCCAGCAGTGAGAGGATGTATCCCGATATTAATTCACCCCTCCACTTT. V and J are TRBV2 and TRBJ1-6; D not certain. This CDR3 has 17 amino acids. Between the trimmed V and J ends, which lost 3 bases and 6 bases, there was a span of 18 bases. From germline, CDR1 is SNHLY and CDR2 FYNNEI.

The chain links TRBV9 to TRBJ1-1; no firm D call. The CDR3 loop spans 14 amino acids. The V gene lost 0 bases and the J gene lost 3 bases, with 9 bases spanning the gap. CDR1 and CDR2 (germline): SGDLS, YYNGEE. The CDR3: CASSVEQLYTEAFF. The CDR3 DNA is TGTGCCAGCAGCGTAGAACAGCTGTACACTGAAGCTTTCTTT.

The V call is TRBV6-5, the J call TRBJ2-1; 11 bases are a match to TRBD2. CDR1 is MNHEY, CDR2 SVGAGI, per germline. V shed 6 bases and J 9 bases; nucleotides not matched to a gene: 7. The CDR3 extends over 14 amino acids. The CDR3 sequence: CASRVAGGPAEQFF. The CDR3 DNA is TGTGCCAGCAGGGTAGCGGGAGGGCCTGCTGAGCAGTTCTTC.

This rearrangement joins TRBV5-1 to TRBJ2-7; 10 bases are shared with TRBD1. The CDR3 contains 15 residues. The junction had 2 bases not matched to a gene; V was cut back by 0 bases and J by 2 bases. From germline, CDR1 is SGHRS and CDR2 YFSETQ. This chain's CDR3 is CASSLGGTGAYEQYF. DNA for the CDR3: TGCGCCAGCAGCTTGGGGGGGACAGGGGCCTACGAGCAGTACTTC.

The V and J genes are TRBV6-5 and TRBJ1-1; D gene ambiguous. Germline lookup yields CDR1 MNHEY and CDR2 SVGAGI. The CDR3 totals 13 residues. Trimming cost V 5 bases and J 1 base, with 8 bases left between them. The CDR3 DNA reads TGTGCCAGCAGTCGGGAACAGAACACTGAAGCTTTCTTT. It is translated as CASSREQNTEAFF.

This chain joins TRBV5-1 and TRBJ1-2; D might be TRBD1 (5 bases). Germline V gene data show CDR1 as SGHRS and CDR2 as YFSETQ. The CDR3 totals 14 residues. V lost 3 bases and J 4 bases, leaving 13 bases between the germline ends. The CDR3 DNA is TGCGCCAGCAGCTCGGGGGACCTGATCTATGGCTACACCTTC. Amino acid sequence: CASSSGDLIYGYTF.

This clone was seen more than once but under ten times. The chain is built from TRBV4-1 and TRBJ2-6; a weak D match, TRBD1 (6 bases). CDR1 and CDR2 from the germline V gene are MGHRA and YSYEKL. Deletions cut 4 bases from V and 5 bases from J, with 12 bases between. This CDR3 contains 15 residues. CDR3 sequence reads: CASSPIQGRANVLTF. DNA for the CDR3: TGCGCCAGCAGCCCCATCCAGGGGCGGGCCAACGTCCTGACTTTC.

CDR3 amino acids: CAISESEWGTDTQYF. DNA for the CDR3: TGTGCCATCAGTGAGTCGGAGTGGGGCACAGATACGCAGTATTTT. V is TRBV10-3 and J is TRBJ2-3; D gene unclear. Germline V CDR1 and CDR2: ENHRY, SYGVKD. The V and J ends lost 0 bases and 1 base respectively, with 8 bases between them. The CDR3 totals 15 residues.

This clone was observed once. The chain joins TRBV19 to TRBJ1-2; 9 nucleotides line up with TRBD1. CDR1 is LNHDA, CDR2 SQIVND, per germline (reference sequence). This CDR3 has 17 amino acids. The CDR3 loop reads CPISPHDRGGAAVGYTF. The CDR3 region has the DNA TGTCCCATTTCACCCCACGACAGGGGGGGGGCCGCCGTCGGCTACACCTTC.

The chain uses TRBV6-1 and TRBJ1-1; 9 positions match TRBD1. V gave up 4 bases and J gave up 6 bases; unmatched junction bases: 18. The CDR3 is 18 amino acids. The V gene's germline CDR1 is MNHNS and CDR2 SASEGT. CDR3 nucleotides: TGTGCCAGCAGTGGTGGACAGGGGAATGGCCTCTCTTGGGCTGAAGCTTTCTTT. This sequence encodes CASSGGQGNGLSWAEAFF.

The genes are TRBV9 and TRBJ1-2; D is unresolved. The germline V and J ends were trimmed by 0 bases and 6 bases, with 12 bases remaining between them. CDR1 and CDR2 from the germline V gene are SGDLS and YYNGEE. The CDR3 has 14 residues. The CDR3 region is CASSVAVEGHGYTF. CDR3 DNA: TGTGCCAGCAGCGTAGCTGTGGAGGGCCATGGCTACACCTTC.

The chain couples TRBV19 to TRBJ1-1; 11 bases map to TRBD1. V lost 7 bases to trimming and J lost 5 bases; unmatched junction nucleotides: 6. The CDR3 extends over 14 amino acids. Germline lookup yields CDR1 LNHDA and CDR2 SQIVND (reference sequence). The CDR3 sequence is CASTQGQGGTEAFF. The CDR3 DNA sequence: TGTGCCAGTACTCAGGGACAGGGGGGAACTGAAGCTTTCTTT.

This rearrangement joins TRBV5-5 to TRBJ2-5; TRBD2 matches 8 bases. This CDR3 spans 16 amino acids. The germline V gene has CDR1 SGHKS and CDR2 YYEKEE (reference sequence). The junction had 15 bases not matched to a gene; V was cut back by 7 bases and J by 4 bases. The DNA for the CDR3 is TGTGCCAGCTTTCAACCTGTGGCGGGGGGCCGAGAGACCCAGTACTTC. Its translation is CASFQPVAGGRETQYF. Full variable domain (missing parts from reference TRBV5-5 and TRBJ2-5): DAGVTQSPTHLIKTRGQQVTLRCSPISGHKSVSWYQQVLGQGPQFIFQYYEKEERGRGNFPDRFSARQFPNYSSELNVNALLLGDSALYLCASFQPVAGGRETQYFGPGTRLLVL.

The chain combines TRBV18 with TRBJ1-6, with 7 bases lining up with TRBD1. The germline gives CDR1 KGHSH, CDR2 LQKENI. After removal of 4 bases from V and 0 bases from J, the junction contained 3 bases not matched to a gene. CDR3 length: 16 amino acids. The CDR3 region is CASSLTGDSYNSPLHF. In DNA, the CDR3 is TGTGCCAGCTCACTAACAGGGGACTCCTATAATTCACCCCTCCACTTT.

The chain links TRBV20-1 to TRBJ1-5, with D perhaps TRBD1 (6 bases). Germline CDR1 and CDR2: DFQATT and SNEGSKA (reference sequence). The CDR3 length is 16 residues. V dropped 3 bases and J dropped 4 bases, with 19 bases sitting between them. The CDR3 sequence: CSASGGLRGRNQPQHF. CDR3 sequence (DNA): TGCAGTGCTAGTGGGGGGCTCCGGGGCAGGAATCAGCCCCAGCATTTT.

The gene calls are TRBV19 and TRBJ1-1; TRBD1 agrees at 7 bases. Germline values: CDR1 LNHDA, CDR2 SQIVND (reference sequence). V trimming: 5 bases; J trimming: 5 bases; junction bases outside the gene matches: 8. The CDR3 loop spans 14 amino acids. CDR3 loop: CASSPSGGSTEAFF. CDR3 DNA sequence: TGTGCCAGTAGTCCCTCAGGGGGGAGTACTGAAGCTTTCTTT.

The chain couples TRBV18 to TRBJ1-6; possibly TRBD1 for D (5 bases). Germline CDR1 KGHSH, CDR2 LQKENI. This CDR3 is 14 amino acids long. Trimming pared 4 bases from V and 7 bases from J, leaving 11 bases between. This CDR3 reads CASSRRDLNSPLHF. The CDR3 DNA reads TGTGCCAGCTCACGGCGGGACCTAAATTCACCCCTCCACTTT. Based on the CDR3 plus reference TRBV18 and TRBJ1-6, the full variable domain is NAGVMQNPRHLVRRRGQEARLRCSPMKGHSHVYWYRQLPEEGLKFMVYLQKENIIDESGMPKERFSAEFPKEGPSILRIQQVVRGDSAAYFCASSRRDLNSPLHFGNGTRLTVT.

The chain carries TRBV7-8 and TRBJ2-3, with TRBD2 identical over 9 bases. CDR3 length: 15 amino acids. Germline V gene data show CDR1 as SGHVS and CDR2 as FQNEAQ. The trim removed 4 bases at V and 2 bases at J, leaving 4 bases unmatched. This CDR3 is CASSWLAGTTDTQYF. CDR3 bases: TGTGCCAGCAGCTGGCTAGCGGGGACCACAGATACGCAGTATTTT. Looking up the rest from reference TRBV7-8 and TRBJ2-3 gives the full variable domain: GAGVSQSPRYKVAKRGQDVALRCDPISGHVSLFWYQQALGQGPEFLTYFQNEAQLDKSGLPSDRFFAERPEGSVSTLKIQRTQQEDSAVYLCASSWLAGTTDTQYFGPGTRLTVL.

V and J are TRBV7-2 and TRBJ1-1, with TRBD1 identical over 7 bases. The CDR3 is 15 residues long. CDR1 and CDR2 (germline): SGHTA, FQGNSA. J gave up 5 bases and V 2 bases, and 8 bases lay outside the gene matches. The CDR3 reads CASSLSRGRETEAFF. DNA for the CDR3: TGTGCCAGCAGCTTATCCAGGGGGAGAGAGACTGAAGCTTTCTTT.

This chain joins TRBV6-6 and TRBJ1-6, with a weak D call TRBD1 (6 bases). The CDR3 extends over 15 amino acids. From germline, CDR1 is MNHNY and CDR2 SVGAGI (reference sequence). Between the trimmed V and J ends, which lost 6 bases and 11 bases, there was a span of 20 bases. The CDR3 loop reads CASSVRAQGGTPLHF. CDR3 sequence (DNA): TGTGCCAGCAGCGTTCGCGCACAGGGTGGGACACCCCTCCACTTT.

Details on this clone: This CDR3 is also generated by other DNA sequences in the sample. The J gene is TRBJ2-1, the V gene TRBV29-1; no firm D call. The CDR3 length is 10 residues. The V gene's germline CDR1 is SQVTM and CDR2 ANQGSEA. V lost 4 bases, J lost 5 bases, and 3 bases lay in between. The CDR3 sequence is CSVADNEQFF. Here the CDR3 DNA reads TGCAGCGTTGCAGACAATGAGCAGTTCTTC.

The J gene is TRBJ1-2, the V gene TRBV5-1; 11 positions agree with TRBD1. Germline V gene sequence: CDR1 SGHRS, CDR2 YFSETQ. Trimming took 4 bases from V and 6 from J; bases not matched to a gene: 8. This CDR3 comprises 15 residues. CDR3 DNA sequence: TGCGCCAGCAGCCCCCGGACAGGGGGCTGGGATGGCTACACCTTC. Translation gives CASSPRTGGWDGYTF.

In its sample, this clone was seen once. Other DNA sequences in this sample translate to the same CDR3. The chain uses TRBV5-6 and TRBJ1-1, with a possible D match to TRBD1 (5 bases). In germline, CDR1 is SGHDT, CDR2 YYEEEE. CDR3 length: 14 amino acids. The V gene lost 3 bases and the J gene lost 1 base, with 10 bases spanning the gap. CDR3 coding DNA: TGTGCCAGCAGCTCCACAGGAAGGAACACTGAAGCTTTCTTT. This sequence encodes CASSSTGRNTEAFF.

This rearrangement joins TRBV7-6 to TRBJ2-5; no definite D call. Germline V gives CDR1 SGHVS, CDR2 FNYEAQ. This CDR3 is 14 amino acids long. Trimming left V 1 base short and J 0 bases short, with 6 bases between. In DNA form, the CDR3 reads TGTGCCAGCAGCTTAGGCCGGTACCAAGAGACCCAGTACTTC. Translation: CASSLGRYQETQYF.

This clone appeared a single time. V gene TRBV14 combines with J gene TRBJ1-1, with D unresolved. The V gene's germline CDR1 is SGHDN and CDR2 FVKESK. V was cut by 4 bases and J by 0 bases, with 9 bases left in between. The CDR3 loop spans 14 amino acids. The CDR3 bases are TGTGCCAGCAGCCTCGCTGGCATGAACACTGAAGCTTTCTTT. Protein product: CASSLAGMNTEAFF. Variable domain in full (rest from reference TRBV14 and TRBJ1-1): EAGVTQFPSHSVIEKGQTVTLRCDPISGHDNLYWYRRVMGKEIKFLLHFVKESKQDESGMPNNRFLAERTGGTYSTLKVQPAELEDSGVYFCASSLAGMNTEAFFGQGTRLTVV.